This TCR beta chain derives from a study of blood T cells in healthy people across ages. Study observations and caveats: Relative to aged donors, long-lived donors carried more naive CD4+ cells and displayed higher diversity. The CMV status of each donor remained undetermined, and this could have confounded shifts in expanded clonotypes.

This CDR3 has 14 residues. Unmatched junction bases numbered 6, after V lost 1 base and J lost 5 bases. CDR1 and CDR2 from the germline V gene are DFQATT and SNEGSKA (reference sequence). This clonotype was seen a few times. Antigen specificity is unknown. A sample-barcoded 5' primer and a J-beta primer mix were used in a second PCR of about 7 to 11 cycles. Samples each returned at least 2.5 million CDR3-containing paired-end reads. TCRdb called the 5' RACE reads again in MiXCR, with one record for every CDR3 protein. The sample includes approximately 1.5 million distinct CDR3 sequences, roughly 43% of them seen just once.

The V gene is TRBV20-1, the J gene TRBJ2-7, with 9 positions matching TRBD1. The specimen sequenced was blood. The TCR was taken from a young woman in good health. CDR3 loop: CSARGRTGANEQYF. For the CDR3, the DNA is TGCAGTGCTAGAGGGAGGACAGGGGCGAACGAGCAGTACTTC.